This TCR beta chain was sequenced for a study of yellow fever vaccine responses in identical twins (dated by TCRdb to about 2018). Regarding the complete study: In the study, vaccine-responding T cell clones were precisely tracked in identical twins. General conclusions and limits of the study: According to the authors, the vaccine-induced T cell response in identical twins seemed to be partly convergent and partly specific to each individual.

From cysteine to phenylalanine, the CDR3 is 14 amino acids long. The entry retains the CDR3 DNA only, 42 bases that are in frame from base 1. Trimming costs V 4 bases and J 6 bases, and their ends lie 13 bases apart. CDR1 and CDR2 were assigned from the germline V gene as SGDLS and YYNGEE. Libraries were built with RT-PCR. Sequenced on an Illumina HiSeq 2500. TCRdb cleaned the public reads at Q25 with fastp, built clones with MiXCR and kept in-frame beta chains. Every entry covers one CDR3 protein and lists the most common genes and DNA from its rows. Within this sample are roughly 4,400 distinct CDR3 sequences, with approximately 83% of them counted one time only. The ten biggest clones cover around 3% of the sample. Comment on this clonotype: No cognate antigen has been identified for it. No base quality information exists; no much larger clone differs at one position.

The sequence joins TRBV9 to TRBJ2-2; no D gene is confidently identified. The TCR originated in a woman aged 18-29 years who received the yellow fever vaccine. Donor details come from another sample of the same person, matched by shared clones. The sample consisted of T cells from blood (PBMCs), unsorted or a sorted subset (not recorded which), taken before or after yellow fever vaccination (not recorded which). CDR3 sequence: CASSSGRVSGELFF. Read as DNA, the sequence is TGTGCCAGCAGCTCCGGTCGGGTTTCCGGGGAGCTGTTTTTT.